One sample yielded the 21 T cell receptor beta chains listed below, sequenced in a study of blood T cell repertoires in COVID-19 (dated by TCRdb to about 2020). Libraries were constructed by the immunoSEQ multiplex PCR assay. The table comes from immuneACCESS by way of TCRdb, which keeps in-frame sequences with V and J called. Part of the clones is missing from these tables; in studies checked, under half for an unresolved V gene and the rest for unknown reasons. The table for this sample lists 150,000 to 200,000 clones; more than 85% of them were counted only once. Clones ranked in the top ten supply roughly 2% of the sample. Material for sequencing was peripheral blood. The receptors derive from a woman aged 55-75 years with COVID-19, enrolled during active disease.

This chain connects TRBV7-9 to TRBJ2-3; 9 positions match TRBD2. The trim removed 2 bases at V and 6 bases at J, leaving 6 bases unmatched. The CDR3 contains 15 residues. The V gene's germline CDR1 is SEHNR and CDR2 FQNEAQ (reference sequence). In DNA form, the CDR3 reads TGTGCCAGCAGCTTACGTCCTAGCGGGGTCGATACGCAGTATTTT. Its translation is CASSLRPSGVDTQYF.

This chain joins TRBV6-5 and TRBJ1-2; 7 bases align to TRBD1. V was clipped by 5 bases and J by 0 bases; unmatched bases: 6. This CDR3 has 15 amino acids. CDR1 and CDR2 (germline): MNHEY, SVGAGI. CDR3 protein: CASSIDRDANYGYTF. CDR3 in DNA: TGTGCCAGCAGTATTGACAGGGACGCTAACTATGGCTACACCTTC.

J is TRBJ1-5 and V is TRBV19; the D gene is possibly TRBD1 (5 bases). The V gene lost 2 bases and the J gene lost 2 bases, with 19 bases spanning the gap. Germline V CDR1 and CDR2: LNHDA, SQIVND (reference sequence). This CDR3 comprises 18 residues. CDR3 in amino acids: CASSIPSGGGVGNQPQHF. CDR3 sequence (DNA): TGTGCCAGTAGTATACCCTCGGGGGGGGGAGTAGGCAATCAGCCCCAGCATTTT.

The rearrangement links TRBV3-1 (or the pseudogene TRBV3-2) to TRBJ2-7, with TRBD1 matching 7 bases. Germline assignment: CDR1 LGHDT and CDR2 YNNKEL (reference sequence). This CDR3 is 15 amino acids long. Unmatched junction bases numbered 12, after V lost 8 bases and J lost 2 bases. The CDR3 reads CASGRQGSSTYEQYF. DNA for the CDR3: TGTGCCAGCGGAAGACAGGGCAGTTCCACCTACGAGCAGTACTTC.

The genes are TRBV19 and TRBJ1-6; D call uncertain. This CDR3 comprises 16 residues. The germline CDR1 and CDR2 sequences are LNHDA and SQIVND (reference sequence). V lost 3 bases to trimming and J lost 4 bases, with 13 bases between them. The CDR3 spells CASSISRTDYNSPLHF. Here the CDR3 DNA reads TGTGCCAGTAGTATTAGTCGGACTGATTATAATTCACCCCTCCACTTT.

The rearrangement links TRBV19 to TRBJ1-5; 9 positions agree with TRBD1. This CDR3 has 13 residues. CDR1 is LNHDA and CDR2 is SQIVND in the germline V gene (reference sequence). With V trimmed by 10 bases and J by 0 bases, 1 base remained unmatched. The CDR3 region is CATDRGSNQPQHF. The CDR3 nucleotides are TGTGCCACGGACAGGGGTAGCAATCAGCCCCAGCATTTT. The variable domain in full, with the rest retrieved from reference TRBV19 and TRBJ1-5, is DGGITQSPKYLFRKEGQNVTLSCEQNLNHDAMYWYRQDPGQGLRLIYYSQIVNDFQKGDIAEGYSVSREKKESFPLTVTSAQKNPTAFYLCATDRGSNQPQHFGDGTRLSIL.

The chain carries TRBV4-3 and TRBJ2-6; the match to TRBD1 covers 7 bases. The CDR3 has 18 residues. CDR1 and CDR2 from the germline V gene are LGHNA and YSLEER. Losses at the gene ends were 4 bases for V and 2 bases for J; bases not matched to a gene: 11. DNA of the CDR3: TGCGCCAGCAGCCCGTATTCGGAAGGGGGCGCTGGGGCCAACGTCCTGACTTTC. Residues: CASSPYSEGGAGANVLTF.

The J gene is TRBJ1-1, the V gene TRBV19, with 7 bases identical to TRBD1. This CDR3 contains 13 residues. The ends lost 5 bases at V and 10 bases at J; junction bases unmatched: 10. Germline CDR1 LNHDA, CDR2 SQIVND (reference sequence). The CDR3 nucleotides read TGTGCCAGTAGTCAGGATGGACAGGTGGGAGCTTTCTTT. It yields the protein CASSQDGQVGAFF.

This chain uses TRBV6-6 with TRBJ2-7; tentatively, D is TRBD1 (5 bases). Germline V gives CDR1 MNHNY, CDR2 SVGAGI (reference sequence). This CDR3 spans 14 amino acids. With 0 bases removed from V and 1 base from J, the gap between germline ends came to 7 bases. This chain's CDR3 is CASSYSTVSYEQYF. Written as DNA, the CDR3 is TGTGCCAGCAGTTACTCGACAGTTTCCTACGAGCAGTACTTC.

This chain connects TRBV5-6 to TRBJ1-5; no clear D gene. The CDR3 consists of 13 residues. CDR1 and CDR2 from the germline V gene are SGHDT and YYEEEE. Trimming removed 0 bases from V and 8 bases from J, with 9 bases in between. CDR3 sequence (DNA): TGTGCCAGCAGCTTGGGGAGTATAGAGCCCCAGCATTTT. It yields the protein CASSLGSIEPQHF. The full variable domain, with the rest looked up from reference TRBV5-6 and TRBJ1-5, is DAGVTQSPTHLIKTRGQQVTLRCSPKSGHDTVSWYQQALGQGPQFIFQYYEEEERQRGNFPDRFSGHQFPNYSSELNVNALLLGDSALYLCASSLGSIEPQHFGDGTRLSIL.

V usage is TRBV7-8 and J usage is TRBJ2-2, with D unresolved. Per the germline V gene, CDR1 is SGHVS and CDR2 is FQNEAQ. This CDR3 spans 15 amino acids. Trimming removed 6 bases from V and 1 base from J, with 12 bases in between. The CDR3 loop reads CASSQSTGNTGELFF. The DNA of the CDR3 is TGTGCCAGCAGTCAATCCACGGGGAACACCGGGGAGCTGTTTTTT.

The chain employs TRBV7-9 and TRBJ2-4; TRBD1 matches at 9 bases. V lost 5 bases, J lost 3 bases, and 8 bases stayed unmatched. The CDR3 sequence is 16 residues long. Germline CDR1 is SEHNR and CDR2 is FQNEAQ (reference sequence). DNA of the CDR3: TGTGCCAGCAGCCGCCCGAGGGACAGGGACAAAAACATTCAGTACTTC. It yields the protein CASSRPRDRDKNIQYF.

The chain couples TRBV9 to TRBJ2-7, with TRBD2 as a possible D gene (7 bases). CDR1 and CDR2 from the germline V gene are SGDLS and YYNGEE. Trimming shortened V by 4 bases and J by 4 bases, and 27 bases separated the two germline ends. The CDR3 totals 18 residues. CDR3 amino acids: CASSPRGFHRGARYEQYF. CDR3 coding DNA: TGTGCCAGCAGCCCCCGGGGGTTCCACCGGGGGGCTCGATACGAGCAGTACTTC.

The gene calls are TRBV3-1 (or the pseudogene TRBV3-2) and TRBJ2-1; D gene uncertain. Deletions cut 2 bases from V and 3 bases from J, with 5 bases between. This CDR3 spans 13 amino acids. CDR1 is LGHDT, CDR2 YNNKEL, per germline (reference sequence). This chain's CDR3 is CASSQPLYNEQFF. The CDR3 nucleotides read TGTGCCAGCAGCCAACCTCTCTACAATGAGCAGTTCTTC.

CDR3 amino acids: CAIQTEGNQPQHF. CDR3 DNA sequence: TGTGCCATCCAGACAGAGGGCAATCAGCCCCAGCATTTT. V is TRBV10-3 and J is TRBJ1-5, with D possibly TRBD1 on 5 matching bases. Germline assignment: CDR1 ENHRY and CDR2 SYGVKD. The CDR3 has 13 amino acids. Trimming removed 8 bases at V and 2 bases at J, with 10 bases between.

V and J are TRBV9 and TRBJ2-1; TRBD1 matches 8 bases. Germline loops: CDR1 SGDLS, CDR2 YYNGEE. CDR3 length: 12 residues. The V segment lost 3 bases and the J segment 15 bases; nucleotides outside the gene matches: 8. CDR3 nucleotides: TGTGCCAGCAGCGATGGACAGGGCCGGCGGTTCTTC. This sequence encodes CASSDGQGRRFF.

The chain uses TRBV7-2 and TRBJ2-3; D perhaps matches TRBD2 (5 bases). Germline V gene sequence: CDR1 SGHTA, CDR2 FQGNSA. The CDR3 sequence is 17 residues long. The V gene lost 1 base and the J gene lost 1 base, with 15 bases spanning the gap. DNA for the CDR3: TGTGCCAGCAGCTTAGACTATCCTAGCCGGGGCACAGATACGCAGTATTTT. Its protein product is CASSLDYPSRGTDTQYF.

The V gene is TRBV10-3, the J gene TRBJ2-2, with D possibly being TRBD1 (5 bases). Germline V gene data show CDR1 as ENHRY and CDR2 as SYGVKD. CDR3 length: 16 amino acids. The ends were cut back, 0 bases at V and 4 bases at J, with 12 bases in the middle. CDR3 protein: CAISESFRASTGELFF. The DNA for the CDR3 is TGTGCCATCAGTGAGTCGTTCAGGGCAAGCACCGGGGAGCTGTTTTTT.

The rearrangement joins TRBV6-2 or TRBV6-3 to TRBJ2-1, with 9 bases matching TRBD2. J was trimmed by 4 bases and V by 3 bases; bases with no gene match: 7. This CDR3 is 16 amino acids long. Germline-derived CDR1 and CDR2 are MNHEY and SVGEGT. The CDR3 reads CASSYGLAGVYNEQFF. The CDR3 DNA is TGTGCCAGCAGTTATGGGTTAGCGGGGGTGTACAATGAGCAGTTCTTC.

V gene TRBV21-1 combines with J gene TRBJ1-4; the table's D call of TRBD1 was not tested on the DNA. TRBV21-1 is recorded as a pseudogene. The CDR3 is made up of 15 amino acids. In DNA, the CDR3 is TGTGCCAGCAGCAGACGGGACAGGGATCGTGAAAAACTGTTTTTT. Its protein product is CASSRRDRDREKLFF.

V is TRBV10-3 and J is TRBJ1-2; no definite D call. Per germline, CDR1 ENHRY and CDR2 SYGVKD. The CDR3 is made up of 14 amino acids. Trimming took 2 bases from V and 6 from J, leaving 13 bases between them. Here the CDR3 reads CAISEGPGGNGYTF. The CDR3, as DNA: TGTGCCATCAGTGAGGGTCCCGGAGGGAATGGCTACACCTTC.